Here is one T cell receptor (beta chain) with its context. The target antigen is unknown. The sample belongs to a study of CXCR3-negative and CXCR3-positive naive CD8 T cells. Study context: Each library gave roughly 1.6 +/- 0.3 million of approximately 150 million TRB reads. Study results and limitations: Researchers report that CXCR3-positive naive cells carry more hydrophobic TRB CDR3s than CXCR3-negative naive cells. In naive cells, CXCR3-negative and CXCR3-positive subsets had similar TRBV-TRBJ usage; memory cells differed.

This CDR3 has 12 amino acids. From germline, CDR1 is DFQATT and CDR2 SNEGSKA (reference sequence). Libraries of TRB cDNA were made by 5' RACE and carried UMIs. Reprocessing the 5' RACE reads, TCRdb reports a single entry for every CDR3 protein and omits DNA. The table lists roughly 120,000 distinct CDR3 sequences. By phenotype, naive CD8+ T cells were CD45RO-CCR7+CD27+CD95-. The sequenced sample was naive CXCR3+ CD8+ T cells from blood. Subset reported: CD45RO-CCR7+CD27+CD95- naive CD8+ T cells expressing CXCR3 (TNR3+). The gene calls are TRBV20-1 and TRBJ2-7; there is no DNA to check the TCRdb D call of TRBD1. This clonotype was obtained from a human donor in good health. Some clones in this sample may be carry-over from other donors' samples. CDR3 amino acids: CSASTGGDEQYF.